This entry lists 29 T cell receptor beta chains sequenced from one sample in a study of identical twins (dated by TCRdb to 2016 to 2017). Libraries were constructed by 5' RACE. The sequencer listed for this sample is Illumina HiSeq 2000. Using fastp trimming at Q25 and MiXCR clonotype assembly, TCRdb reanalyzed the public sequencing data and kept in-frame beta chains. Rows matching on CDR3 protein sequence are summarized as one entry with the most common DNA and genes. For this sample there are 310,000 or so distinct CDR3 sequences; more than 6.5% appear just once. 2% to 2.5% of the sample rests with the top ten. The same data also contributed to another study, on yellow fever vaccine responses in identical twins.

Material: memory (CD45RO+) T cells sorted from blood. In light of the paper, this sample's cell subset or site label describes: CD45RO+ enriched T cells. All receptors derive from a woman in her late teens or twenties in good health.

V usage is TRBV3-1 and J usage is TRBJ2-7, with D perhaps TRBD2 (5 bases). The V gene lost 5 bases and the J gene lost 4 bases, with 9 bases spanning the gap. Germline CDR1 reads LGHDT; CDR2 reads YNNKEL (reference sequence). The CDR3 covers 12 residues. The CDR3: CASSKRGYEQYF. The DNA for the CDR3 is TGTGCCAGCAGCAAGCGAGGGTACGAGCAGTACTTC.

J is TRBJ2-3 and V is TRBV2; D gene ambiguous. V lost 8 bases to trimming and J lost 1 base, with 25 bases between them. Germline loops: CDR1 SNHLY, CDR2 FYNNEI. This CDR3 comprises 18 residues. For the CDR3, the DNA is TGTGCCAGCTGTTTCGGGCAAGTAAATTTGGCCCGCACAGATACGCAGTATTTT. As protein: CASCFGQVNLARTDTQYF.

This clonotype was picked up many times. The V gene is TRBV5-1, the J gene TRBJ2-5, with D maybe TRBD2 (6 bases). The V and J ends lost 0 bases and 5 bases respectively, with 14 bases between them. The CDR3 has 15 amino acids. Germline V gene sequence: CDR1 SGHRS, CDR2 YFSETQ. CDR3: CASSLGIGRRETQYF. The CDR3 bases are TGCGCCAGCAGCTTGGGAATCGGGAGAAGGGAGACCCAGTACTTC.

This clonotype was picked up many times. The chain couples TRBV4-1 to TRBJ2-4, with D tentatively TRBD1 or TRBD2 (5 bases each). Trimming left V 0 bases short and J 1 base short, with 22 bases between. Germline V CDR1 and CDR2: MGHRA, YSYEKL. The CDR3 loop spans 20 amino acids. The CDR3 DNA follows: TGCGCCAGCAGCCAAGAGGGGGTCAGTAGGGGCGAAGGGGCCAAAAACATTCAGTACTTC. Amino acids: CASSQEGVSRGEGAKNIQYF.

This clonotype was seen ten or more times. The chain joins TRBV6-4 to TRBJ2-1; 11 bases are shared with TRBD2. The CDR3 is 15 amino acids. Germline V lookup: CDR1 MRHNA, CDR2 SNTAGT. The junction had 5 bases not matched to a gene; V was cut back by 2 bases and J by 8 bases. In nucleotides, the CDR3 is TGTGCCAGCAGTGACGGGACTAGCGGTTCTGATGAGCAGTTCTTC. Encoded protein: CASSDGTSGSDEQFF.

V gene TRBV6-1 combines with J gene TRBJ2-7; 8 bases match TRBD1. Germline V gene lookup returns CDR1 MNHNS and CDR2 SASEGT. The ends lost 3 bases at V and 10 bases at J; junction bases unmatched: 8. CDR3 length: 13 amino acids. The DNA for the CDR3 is TGTGCCAGCAGTGATGCGGACAGGGACCAACAGTACGTC. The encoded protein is CASSDADRDQQYV.

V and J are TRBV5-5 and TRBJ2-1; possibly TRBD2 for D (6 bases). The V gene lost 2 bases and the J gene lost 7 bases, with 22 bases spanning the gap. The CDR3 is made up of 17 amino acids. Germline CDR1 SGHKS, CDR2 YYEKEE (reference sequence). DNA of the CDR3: TGTGCCAGCAGCTTTTTGGCGGGGCGCAACACCGGGAATGAGCAGTTCTTC. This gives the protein CASSFLAGRNTGNEQFF.

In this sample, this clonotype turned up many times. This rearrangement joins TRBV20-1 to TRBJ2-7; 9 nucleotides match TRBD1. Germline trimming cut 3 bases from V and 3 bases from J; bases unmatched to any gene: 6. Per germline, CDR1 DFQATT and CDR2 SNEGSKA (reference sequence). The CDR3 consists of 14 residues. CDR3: CSARVTTGGYEQYF. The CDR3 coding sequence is TGCAGTGCTAGGGTTACGACAGGGGGCTACGAGCAGTACTTC.

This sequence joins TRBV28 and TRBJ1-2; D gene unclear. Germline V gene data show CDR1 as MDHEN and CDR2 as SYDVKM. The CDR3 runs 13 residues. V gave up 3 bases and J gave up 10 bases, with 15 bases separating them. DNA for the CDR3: TGTGCCAGCAGTTTGGGCAGCGGCGGGTTCTACACCTTC. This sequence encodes CASSLGSGGFYTF.

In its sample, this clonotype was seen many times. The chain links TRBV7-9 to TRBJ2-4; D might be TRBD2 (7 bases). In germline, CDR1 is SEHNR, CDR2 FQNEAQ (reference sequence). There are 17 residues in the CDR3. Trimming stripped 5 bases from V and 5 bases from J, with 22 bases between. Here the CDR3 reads CASSKRGGAGWENIQYF. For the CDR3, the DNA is TGTGCCAGCAGCAAGAGGGGGGGGGCCGGTTGGGAAAACATTCAGTACTTC.

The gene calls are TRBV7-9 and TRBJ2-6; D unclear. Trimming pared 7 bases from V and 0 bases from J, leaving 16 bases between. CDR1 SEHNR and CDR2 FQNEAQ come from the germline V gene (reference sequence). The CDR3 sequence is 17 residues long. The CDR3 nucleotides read TGTGCCAGCAATATCGCACAGCGAACCTCTGGGGCCAACGTCCTGACTTTC. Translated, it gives CASNIAQRTSGANVLTF.

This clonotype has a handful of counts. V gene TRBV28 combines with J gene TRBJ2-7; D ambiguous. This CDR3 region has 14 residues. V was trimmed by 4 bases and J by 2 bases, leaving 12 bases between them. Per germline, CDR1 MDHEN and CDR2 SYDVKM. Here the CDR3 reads CASSSIGPAYEQYV. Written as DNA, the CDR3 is TGTGCCAGCAGTTCGATAGGGCCAGCCTACGAGCAGTACGTC.

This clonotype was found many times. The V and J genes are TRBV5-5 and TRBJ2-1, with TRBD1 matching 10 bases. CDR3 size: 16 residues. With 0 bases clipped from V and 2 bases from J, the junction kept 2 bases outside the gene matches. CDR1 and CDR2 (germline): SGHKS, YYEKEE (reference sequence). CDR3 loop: CASSLVGQGAYNEQFF. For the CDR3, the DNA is TGTGCCAGCAGCTTGGTTGGACAGGGGGCCTACAATGAGCAGTTCTTC.

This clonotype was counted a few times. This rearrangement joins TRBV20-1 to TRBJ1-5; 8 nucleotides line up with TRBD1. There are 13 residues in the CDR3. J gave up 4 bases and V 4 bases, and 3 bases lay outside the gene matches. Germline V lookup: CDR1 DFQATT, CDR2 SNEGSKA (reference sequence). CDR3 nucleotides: TGCAGTGCTAAAGGGACAGGTAATCAGCCCCAGCATTTT. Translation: CSAKGTGNQPQHF.

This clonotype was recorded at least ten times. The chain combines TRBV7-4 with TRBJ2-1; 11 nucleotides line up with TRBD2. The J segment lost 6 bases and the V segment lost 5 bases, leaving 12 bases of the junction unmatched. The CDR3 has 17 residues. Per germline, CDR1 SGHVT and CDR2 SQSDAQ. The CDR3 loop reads CASSRWFSGRAPNEQFF. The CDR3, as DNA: TGTGCCAGCAGCCGCTGGTTTAGCGGGAGGGCTCCCAATGAGCAGTTCTTC. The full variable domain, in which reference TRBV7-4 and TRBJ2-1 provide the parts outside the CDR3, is GAGVSQSPRYKVAKRGRDVALRCDSISGHVTLYWYRQTLGQGSEVLTYSQSDAQRDKSGRPSGRFSAERPERSVSTLKIQRTEQGDSAVYLCASSRWFSGRAPNEQFFGPGTRLTVL.

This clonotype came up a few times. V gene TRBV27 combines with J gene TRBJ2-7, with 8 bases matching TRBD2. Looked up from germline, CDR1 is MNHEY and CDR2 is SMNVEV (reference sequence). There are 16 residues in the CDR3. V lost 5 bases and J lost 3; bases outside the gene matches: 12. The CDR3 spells CASSPYLAGGDYEQYF. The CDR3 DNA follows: TGTGCCAGCAGTCCCTACCTAGCGGGTGGTGACTACGAGCAGTACTTC.

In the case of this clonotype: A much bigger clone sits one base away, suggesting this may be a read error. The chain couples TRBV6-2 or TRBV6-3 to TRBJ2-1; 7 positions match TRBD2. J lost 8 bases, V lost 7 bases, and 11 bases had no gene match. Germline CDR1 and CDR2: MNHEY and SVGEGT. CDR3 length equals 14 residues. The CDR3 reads CASMGAGPFDEQFF. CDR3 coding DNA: TGTGCCAGCATGGGAGCGGGACCCTTCGATGAGCAGTTCTTC.

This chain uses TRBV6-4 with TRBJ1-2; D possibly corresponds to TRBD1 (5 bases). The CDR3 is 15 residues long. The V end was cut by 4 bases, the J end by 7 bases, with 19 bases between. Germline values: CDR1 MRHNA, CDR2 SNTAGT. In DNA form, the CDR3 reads TGTGCCAGCAGTGTCCGACGCGAGCCGGGGGTTGGCTACACCTTC. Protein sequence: CASSVRREPGVGYTF.

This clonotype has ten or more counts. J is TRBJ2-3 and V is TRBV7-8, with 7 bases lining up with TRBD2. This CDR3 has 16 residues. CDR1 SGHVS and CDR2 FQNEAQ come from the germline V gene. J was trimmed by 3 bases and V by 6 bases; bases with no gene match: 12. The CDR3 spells CASSPPPGRMTDTQYF. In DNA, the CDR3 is TGTGCCAGCAGTCCCCCGCCCGGGAGGATGACAGATACGCAGTATTTT.

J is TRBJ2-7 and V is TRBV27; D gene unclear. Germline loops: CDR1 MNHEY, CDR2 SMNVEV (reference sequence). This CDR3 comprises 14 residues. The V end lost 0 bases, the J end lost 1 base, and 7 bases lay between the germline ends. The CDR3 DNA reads TGTGCCAGCAGTTTATCAGAGAGGTCCTACGAGCAGTACTTC. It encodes CASSLSERSYEQYF.

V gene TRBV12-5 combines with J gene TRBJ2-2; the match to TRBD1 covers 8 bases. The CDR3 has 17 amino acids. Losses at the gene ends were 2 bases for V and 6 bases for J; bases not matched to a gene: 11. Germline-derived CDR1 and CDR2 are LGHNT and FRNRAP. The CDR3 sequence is CASGLTGGVGIAGELFF. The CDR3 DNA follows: TGTGCTAGTGGTTTGACAGGGGGTGTCGGAATTGCCGGGGAGCTGTTTTTT.

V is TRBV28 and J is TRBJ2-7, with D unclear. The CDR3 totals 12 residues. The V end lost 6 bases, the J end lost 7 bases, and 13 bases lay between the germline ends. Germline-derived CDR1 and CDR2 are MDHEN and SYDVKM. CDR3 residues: CASSPPWTEQYF. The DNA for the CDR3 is TGTGCCAGCAGCCCTCCCTGGACGGAGCAGTACTTC.

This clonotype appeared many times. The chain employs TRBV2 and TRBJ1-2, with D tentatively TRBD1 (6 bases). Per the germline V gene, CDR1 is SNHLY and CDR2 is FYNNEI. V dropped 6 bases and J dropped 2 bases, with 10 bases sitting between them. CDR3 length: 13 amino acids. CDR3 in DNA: TGTGCCAGCAGGACAGGAGGGAACTATGGCTACACCTTC. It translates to CASRTGGNYGYTF.

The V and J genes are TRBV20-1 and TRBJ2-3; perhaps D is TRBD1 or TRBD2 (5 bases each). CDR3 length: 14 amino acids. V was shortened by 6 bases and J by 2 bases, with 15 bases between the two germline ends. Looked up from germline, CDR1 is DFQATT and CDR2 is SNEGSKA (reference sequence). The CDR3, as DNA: TGCAGTGCCCACGGGGACGGATCCACAGATACGCAGTATTTT. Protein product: CSAHGDGSTDTQYF.

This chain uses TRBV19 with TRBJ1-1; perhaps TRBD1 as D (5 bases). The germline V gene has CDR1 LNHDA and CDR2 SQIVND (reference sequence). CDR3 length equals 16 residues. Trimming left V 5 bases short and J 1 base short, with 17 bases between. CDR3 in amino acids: CASSLGGGGANTEAFF. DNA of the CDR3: TGTGCCAGTAGTCTCGGGGGAGGAGGAGCGAACACTGAAGCTTTCTTT.

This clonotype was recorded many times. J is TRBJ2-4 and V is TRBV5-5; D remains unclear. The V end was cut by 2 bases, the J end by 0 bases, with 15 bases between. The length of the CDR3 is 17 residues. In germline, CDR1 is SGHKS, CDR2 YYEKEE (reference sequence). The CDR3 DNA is TGTGCCAGCAGCTTAGGGTACCGGTCCCTAGCCAAAAACATTCAGTACTTC. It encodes CASSLGYRSLAKNIQYF. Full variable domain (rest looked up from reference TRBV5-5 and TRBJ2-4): DAGVTQSPTHLIKTRGQQVTLRCSPISGHKSVSWYQQVLGQGPQFIFQYYEKEERGRGNFPDRFSARQFPNYSSELNVNALLLGDSALYLCASSLGYRSLAKNIQYFGAGTRLSVL.

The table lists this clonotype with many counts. CDR3 sequence: CASSFHAGKYTGELFF. CDR3 bases: TGTGCCAGCAGTTTTCATGCGGGAAAGTACACCGGGGAGCTGTTTTTT. The rearrangement joins TRBV12-3 or TRBV12-4 to TRBJ2-2; a possible D gene is TRBD2 (6 bases). Trimming cost V 3 bases and J 3 bases, with 14 bases left between them. The CDR3 contains 16 residues.

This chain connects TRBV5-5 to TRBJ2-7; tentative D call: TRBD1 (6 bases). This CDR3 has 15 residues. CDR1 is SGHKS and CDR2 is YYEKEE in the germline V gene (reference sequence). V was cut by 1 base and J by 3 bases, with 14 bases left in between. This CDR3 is CASSLFFQGNYEQYF. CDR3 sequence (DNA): TGTGCCAGCAGCTTGTTTTTCCAGGGGAACTACGAGCAGTACTTC.

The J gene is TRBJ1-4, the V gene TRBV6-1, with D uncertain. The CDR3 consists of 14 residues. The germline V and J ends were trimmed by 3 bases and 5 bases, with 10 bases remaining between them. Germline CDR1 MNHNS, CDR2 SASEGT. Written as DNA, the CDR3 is TGTGCCAGCAGTGAGGCAGCGAGAAATGAAAAACTGTTTTTT. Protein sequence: CASSEAARNEKLFF.